One sample yielded the 32 T cell receptor beta chains listed below, sequenced in a study of blood T cell repertoires in COVID-19. Sequencing used immunoSEQ multiplex PCR; TCRdb keeps in-frame clones, though not all of them. The table records about 140,000 clones, around 81% of them present only once. The sequencing sample was made of peripheral blood. These receptor sequences come from a human donor in a cohort sampled during active COVID-19.

CDR3: CASRSPGQTYEQYF. The DNA for the CDR3 is TGTGCCAGTAGATCGCCGGGACAGACCTACGAGCAGTACTTC. The rearrangement joins TRBV19 to TRBJ2-7, with 7 bases identical to TRBD1. This CDR3 comprises 14 residues. Germline values: CDR1 LNHDA, CDR2 SQIVND (reference sequence). The J segment lost 2 bases and the V segment lost 6 bases, leaving 7 bases of the junction unmatched.

The chain combines TRBV6-2 or TRBV6-3 with TRBJ1-2; 7 bases agree with TRBD1. Per germline, CDR1 MNHEY and CDR2 SVGEGT. This CDR3 region has 14 residues. Unmatched junction bases numbered 6, after V lost 5 bases and J lost 3 bases. The CDR3 bases are TGTGCCAGCAGTGACAGGGCCGAGTACTATGGCTACACCTTC. Protein: CASSDRAEYYGYTF.

The chain employs TRBV2 and TRBJ2-1; the match to TRBD2 covers 8 bases. V lost 6 bases, J lost 0 bases, and 4 bases stayed unmatched. This CDR3 spans 15 amino acids. Germline values: CDR1 SNHLY, CDR2 FYNNEI. The CDR3 loop is CASSDGGGSYNEQFF. The CDR3 nucleotides are TGTGCCAGCAGCGACGGGGGGGGCTCCTACAATGAGCAGTTCTTC.

The rearrangement uses TRBV19 and TRBJ2-7, with a possible D match to TRBD2 (6 bases). CDR3 length: 13 residues. The germline V gene encodes CDR1 LNHDA and CDR2 SQIVND (reference sequence). V was clipped by 10 bases and J by 0 bases, with 13 bases between them. The CDR3 coding sequence is TGTGCCACCTCCTCCGGGAGCTCCTACGAGCAGTACTTC. Translated, it gives CATSSGSSYEQYF.

The genes are TRBV6-1 and TRBJ2-3, with TRBD2 identical over 9 bases. The V gene's germline CDR1 is MNHNS and CDR2 SASEGT. The CDR3 loop spans 16 amino acids. J lost 3 bases, V lost 4 bases, and 8 bases had no gene match. The DNA for the CDR3 is TGTGCCAGCAGTGGTCGGGGCAGCGGGGGGACAGATACGCAGTATTTT. Translated, it gives CASSGRGSGGTDTQYF.

V usage is TRBV28 and J usage is TRBJ2-7; 9 positions match TRBD1. The J segment lost 4 bases and the V segment lost 5 bases, leaving 9 bases of the junction unmatched. This CDR3 has 15 amino acids. The germline gives CDR1 MDHEN, CDR2 SYDVKM. DNA for the CDR3: TGTGCCAGCAGTCCCCGGGACAGGGTGGGGTACGAGCAGTACTTC. It encodes CASSPRDRVGYEQYF.

The chain employs TRBV5-1 and TRBJ1-5, with TRBD1 matching 7 bases. This CDR3 spans 17 amino acids. CDR1 and CDR2 (germline): SGHRS, YFSETQ. After removal of 0 bases from V and 5 bases from J, the junction contained 11 bases not matched to a gene. The CDR3 coding sequence is TGCGCCAGCAGCTTGGGGGGGACAGCCCCGGCGGATCAGCCCCAGCATTTT. Amino acid sequence: CASSLGGTAPADQPQHF.

The chain has TRBV6-5 and TRBJ1-2, with D uncertain. V gave up 6 bases and J gave up 3 bases, with 11 bases separating them. The germline gives CDR1 MNHEY, CDR2 SVGAGI. The CDR3 contains 13 residues. The chain's CDR3 is CASRSDGYYGYTF. The DNA for the CDR3 is TGTGCCAGCAGATCCGACGGGTACTATGGCTACACCTTC.

The V and J genes are TRBV7-9 and TRBJ1-1; 9 nucleotides match TRBD1. Germline lookup yields CDR1 SEHNR and CDR2 FQNEAQ (reference sequence). Trimming cost V 5 bases and J 6 bases; bases outside gene matches: 7. The CDR3 extends over 14 amino acids. The CDR3 sequence is CASSPGQGLAEAFF. DNA of the CDR3: TGTGCCAGCAGCCCCGGACAGGGGTTGGCTGAAGCTTTCTTT.

The rearrangement joins TRBV29-1 to TRBJ2-2, with TRBD2 identical over 10 bases. The V gene's germline CDR1 is SQVTM and CDR2 ANQGSEA. CDR3 length: 16 amino acids. The V and J ends lost 6 bases and 4 bases, in that order; junction bases with no gene match: 11. In nucleotides, the CDR3 is TGCAGCGTCGGAGAGCTAGCGGGGGCGGGCACCGGGGAGCTGTTTTTT. Amino acid sequence: CSVGELAGAGTGELFF.

The V call is TRBV18, the J call TRBJ2-2; a possible D gene is TRBD1 (5 bases). Germline lookup yields CDR1 KGHSH and CDR2 LQKENI. CDR3 length: 15 residues. Trimming took 1 base from V and 5 from J, leaving 11 bases between them. The DNA of the CDR3 is TGTGCCAGCTCACCACTACCCAGGGCGACCGGGGAGCTGTTTTTT. It encodes CASSPLPRATGELFF.

In DNA, the CDR3 is TGTGCCAGCAGCTTAGCTGGGTTGGCGGGAGTGAACACCGGGGAGCTGTTTTTT. It encodes CASSLAGLAGVNTGELFF. This rearrangement joins TRBV7-2 to TRBJ2-2, with 7 bases identical to TRBD2. This CDR3 region has 18 residues. The ends lost 0 bases at V and 1 base at J; junction bases unmatched: 8. Germline V lookup: CDR1 SGHTA, CDR2 FQGNSA.

The V and J genes are TRBV19 and TRBJ2-7; 7 positions match TRBD1. The CDR3 is made up of 17 amino acids. Trimming took 1 base from V and 2 from J; bases not matched to a gene: 11. Germline V gene sequence: CDR1 LNHDA, CDR2 SQIVND (reference sequence). The CDR3 sequence is CASSIAGGQVIPYEQYF. The CDR3, as DNA: TGTGCCAGTAGTATAGCCGGTGGACAGGTCATTCCCTACGAGCAGTACTTC.

The CDR3 protein is CASSSRGTALTGELFF. CDR3 sequence (DNA): TGCGCCAGCAGCTCGCGGGGGACGGCCCTAACCGGGGAGCTGTTTTTT. The chain employs TRBV5-1 and TRBJ2-2; 7 nucleotides agree with TRBD2. The germline CDR1 and CDR2 sequences are SGHRS and YFSETQ. V trimming: 3 bases; J trimming: 5 bases; junction bases outside the gene matches: 10. This CDR3 is built from 16 residues.

This clone was seen a single time. The chain has TRBV6-6 and TRBJ1-3; 10 bases map to TRBD1. V lost 5 bases to trimming and J lost 4 bases; unmatched junction nucleotides: 5. The CDR3 extends over 15 amino acids. The germline CDR1 and CDR2 sequences are MNHNY and SVGAGI (reference sequence). Here the CDR3 reads CASSETGGMGNTIYF. The CDR3 DNA is TGTGCCAGCAGTGAGACAGGGGGCATGGGAAACACCATATATTTT.

The chain combines TRBV12-3 or TRBV12-4 with TRBJ1-1; D may be TRBD1 (5 bases). V gave up 5 bases and J gave up 1 base, with 8 bases separating them. This CDR3 has 13 amino acids. DNA of the CDR3: TGTGCCAGCAGTGGCAGGGAGAACACTGAAGCTTTCTTT. It yields the protein CASSGRENTEAFF.

This clone was observed a few times. J is TRBJ1-2 and V is TRBV27; 7 bases agree with TRBD1. Germline V gene sequence: CDR1 MNHEY, CDR2 SMNVEV (reference sequence). This CDR3 contains 13 residues. Losses at the gene ends were 3 bases for V and 8 bases for J; bases not matched to a gene: 6. The CDR3, as DNA: TGTGCCAGCAGTTTGAAGGGGGCGCGGGGCTACACCTTC. Its protein product is CASSLKGARGYTF.

Only a few counts were recorded for this clone. The rearrangement links TRBV2 to TRBJ2-2; D gene unclear. Per germline, CDR1 SNHLY and CDR2 FYNNEI. Trimming took off 2 bases at V and 3 bases at J, with 7 bases between the two ends. The CDR3 extends over 14 amino acids. This CDR3 is CASSEQRYTGELFF. The CDR3 DNA sequence: TGTGCCAGCAGTGAACAGCGTTACACCGGGGAGCTGTTTTTT.

The chain has TRBV6-5 and TRBJ1-4; TRBD1 matches 9 bases. The germline V gene encodes CDR1 MNHEY and CDR2 SVGAGI. V was clipped by 6 bases and J by 7 bases; unmatched bases: 9. The CDR3 extends over 15 amino acids. The CDR3: CASSHNRGQVEKLFF. The CDR3 DNA is TGTGCCAGCAGCCACAACAGGGGGCAGGTTGAAAAACTGTTTTTT.

In its sample, this clone was seen once. CDR3 coding DNA: TGTGCCAGCAACCCGTCCACGGGAACTGAAGCTTTCTTT. This sequence encodes CASNPSTGTEAFF. The J gene is TRBJ1-1, the V gene TRBV6-5; D not certain. V shed 7 bases and J shed 5 bases, with 14 bases lying between them. Germline CDR1 is MNHEY and CDR2 is SVGAGI. The CDR3 extends over 13 amino acids.

The chain uses TRBV7-9 and TRBJ1-1; the D gene is possibly TRBD1 (5 bases). Trimming removed 0 bases at V and 1 base at J, with 6 bases between. The CDR3 is made up of 14 amino acids. From germline, CDR1 is SEHNR and CDR2 FQNEAQ (reference sequence). The CDR3 region is CASSLATENTEAFF. CDR3 DNA sequence: TGTGCCAGCAGCTTAGCGACAGAGAACACTGAAGCTTTCTTT. The full variable domain, with the rest looked up from reference TRBV7-9 and TRBJ1-1, is DTGVSQNPRHKITKRGQNVTFRCDPISEHNRLYWYRQTLGQGPEFLTYFQNEAQLEKSRLLSDRFSAERPKGSFSTLEIQRTEQGDSAMYLCASSLATENTEAFFGQGTRLTVV.

This clone occurred a few times. The chain has TRBV29-1 and TRBJ1-4; D is undetermined. The ends were cut back, 5 bases at V and 7 bases at J, with 11 bases in the middle. CDR3 length equals 12 residues. CDR1 and CDR2 from the germline V gene are SQVTM and ANQGSEA. CDR3 region: CSVTAVGEKLFF. The CDR3 coding sequence is TGCAGCGTTACAGCGGTGGGTGAAAAACTGTTTTTT.

V and J are TRBV6-6 and TRBJ1-1; 7 bases agree with TRBD1. The junction had 6 bases not matched to a gene; V was cut back by 5 bases and J by 3 bases. The CDR3 loop spans 14 amino acids. Germline values: CDR1 MNHNY, CDR2 SVGAGI (reference sequence). The CDR3 protein is CASSDRDRYTEAFF. The DNA for the CDR3 is TGTGCCAGCAGTGACCGGGACAGATACACTGAAGCTTTCTTT.

The chain has TRBV6-6 and TRBJ1-1; D may be TRBD1 (6 bases). With 8 bases removed from V and 11 bases from J, the gap between germline ends came to 15 bases. The CDR3 loop spans 11 amino acids. Germline V gives CDR1 MNHNY, CDR2 SVGAGI (reference sequence). The CDR3 region is CASVQGTRAFF. The DNA for the CDR3 is TGTGCCAGCGTACAGGGAACGCGGGCTTTCTTT.

The chain links TRBV7-3 to TRBJ1-1; TRBD1 matches 8 bases. The germline V gene encodes CDR1 SGHTA and CDR2 FQGTGA. The CDR3 is 14 residues long. V trimming: 3 bases; J trimming: 1 base; junction bases outside the gene matches: 1. CDR3 DNA: TGTGCCAGCAGCTTTGGACAGGGGAACACTGAAGCTTTCTTT. This encodes CASSFGQGNTEAFF.

The CDR3 bases are TGTGCCAGCAGCCAAGATGGGGCGAACACTGAAGCTTTCTTT. It yields the protein CASSQDGANTEAFF. The V call is TRBV3-1 (or the pseudogene TRBV3-2), the J call TRBJ1-1, with a weak D call TRBD1 (5 bases). Germline CDR1 LGHDT, CDR2 YNNKEL (reference sequence). CDR3 size: 14 residues. Between the trimmed V and J ends, which lost 0 bases and 1 base, there was a span of 6 bases.

The chain joins TRBV3-1 (or the pseudogene TRBV3-2) to TRBJ2-7; 7 bases are shared with TRBD2. The CDR3 sequence is 13 residues long. V trimming: 0 bases; J trimming: 11 bases; junction bases outside the gene matches: 7. The V gene's germline CDR1 is LGHDT and CDR2 YNNKEL (reference sequence). CDR3 nucleotides: TGTGCCAGCAGCCAAGATAGGCTGGGGAGGGAGTACTTC. Its protein is CASSQDRLGREYF.

This sequence joins TRBV10-3 and TRBJ2-3; tentatively, D is TRBD2 (5 bases). The CDR3 is made up of 16 amino acids. The germline V gene encodes CDR1 ENHRY and CDR2 SYGVKD. V lost 3 bases and J lost 1, with 14 bases in between. The CDR3 loop reads CAISDTTKRGTDTQYF. The CDR3 nucleotides read TGTGCCATCAGTGACACCACGAAGAGGGGCACAGATACGCAGTATTTT.

This clone was detected once. This sequence joins TRBV15 and TRBJ2-3, with a possible D match to TRBD2 (6 bases). The CDR3 is 14 amino acids. Germline values: CDR1 LNHNV, CDR2 YYDKDF (reference sequence). Trimming left V 2 bases short and J 4 bases short, with 10 bases between. DNA for the CDR3: TGTGCCACCAGCAGACCTCCGGGGGCAGATACGCAGTATTTT. Protein: CATSRPPGADTQYF. The full variable domain, in which reference TRBV15 and TRBJ2-3 provide the parts outside the CDR3, is DAMVIQNPRYQVTQFGKPVTLSCSQTLNHNVMYWYQQKSSQAPKLLFHYYDKDFNNEADTPDNFQSRRPNTSFCFLDIRSPGLGDTAMYLCATSRPPGADTQYFGPGTRLTVL.

V and J are TRBV4-1 and TRBJ1-2; TRBD1 aligns across 9 bases. V lost 5 bases to trimming and J lost 8 bases; unmatched junction nucleotides: 9. The CDR3 is 14 amino acids. Germline V lookup: CDR1 MGHRA, CDR2 YSYEKL. The CDR3 region has the DNA TGCGCCAGCAGCAGTACAGGGGGCGAGGTGGGCTACACCTTC. Encoded protein: CASSSTGGEVGYTF.

The chain carries TRBV6-1 and TRBJ1-4; D ambiguous. Germline values: CDR1 MNHNS, CDR2 SASEGT. Trimming pared 7 bases from V and 4 bases from J, leaving 10 bases between. This CDR3 is built from 13 residues. Here the CDR3 reads CASMADYNEKLFF. The CDR3 nucleotides are TGTGCCAGCATGGCGGATTATAATGAAAAACTGTTTTTT.

This clone was seen a single time. The rearrangement links TRBV19 to TRBJ1-5, with D unresolved. V was cut by 7 bases and J by 3 bases, with 13 bases left in between. Looked up from germline, CDR1 is LNHDA and CDR2 is SQIVND (reference sequence). This CDR3 comprises 14 residues. This CDR3 is CASNSGNFNQPQHF. CDR3 DNA: TGTGCCAGTAACTCCGGGAACTTCAATCAGCCCCAGCATTTT.